The text below deals with one TCR beta chain. No antigen is known for it. Germline CDR1 and CDR2: MNHEY and SMNVEV (reference sequence). Trimming cost V 4 bases and J 1 base, with 10 bases left between them. CDR3 size: 15 residues. The data were produced by immunoSEQ multiplex PCR, yet TCRdb's version contains in-frame clones alone and is incomplete. Counted here are fewer than 85,000 clones, 75% to 90% occurring once; the ten biggest clones make up over 9.5%. The sample belongs to a study of OX40 agonist ivuxolimab in advanced cancers. General study points: Relative to CD4+ cells, CD8+ T cells on average had more expanded clones.

J is TRBJ2-2 and V is TRBV27, with a weak D call TRBD1 (5 bases). The sequence derives from an adult with an advanced solid tumor such as melanoma, head and neck, liver or kidney cancer. This material consisted of CD4+ or CD8+ T cells sorted from blood, taken in a trial of the OX40 agonist ivuxolimab. The CDR3 nucleotides read TGTGCCAGCAGTTACGGTACAGGGAACACCGGGGAGCTGTTTTTT. It encodes CASSYGTGNTGELFF.